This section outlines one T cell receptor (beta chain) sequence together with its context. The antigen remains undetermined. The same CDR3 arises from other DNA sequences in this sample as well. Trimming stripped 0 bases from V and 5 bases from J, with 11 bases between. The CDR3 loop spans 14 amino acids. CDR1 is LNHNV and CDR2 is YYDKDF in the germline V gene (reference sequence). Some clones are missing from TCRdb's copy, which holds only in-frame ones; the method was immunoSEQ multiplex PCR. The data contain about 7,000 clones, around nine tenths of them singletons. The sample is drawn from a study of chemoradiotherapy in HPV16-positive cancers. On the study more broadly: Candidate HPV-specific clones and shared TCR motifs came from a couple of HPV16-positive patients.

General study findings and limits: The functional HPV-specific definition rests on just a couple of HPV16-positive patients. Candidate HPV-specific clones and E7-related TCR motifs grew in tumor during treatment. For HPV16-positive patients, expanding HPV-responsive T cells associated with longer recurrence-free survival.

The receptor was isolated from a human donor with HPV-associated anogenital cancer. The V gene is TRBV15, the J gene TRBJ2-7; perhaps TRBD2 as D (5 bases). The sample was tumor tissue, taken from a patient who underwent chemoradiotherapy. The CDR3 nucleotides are TGTGCCACCAGCAGAGATACTAGAGGCCACGAGCAGTACTTC. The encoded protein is CATSRDTRGHEQYF.